Each of the 31 T cell receptor delta chains below was sequenced from the same sample in a study of gamma-delta chains in newborns, infants, children. TCRdb redid clone calling on the reads using CATT. The profile covers 14,000 to 15,000 delta-chain clones, with roughly 7% appearing a single time and approximately 20% taken by the ten largest. Source material: blood. Receptors were obtained from a child who was a newborn, infant or young child, either healthy, febrile or measles-vaccinated (not recorded which).

This clone was detected only a few times. This may come from a read error, since a much larger clone is one base off. The chain joins TRDV2 to TRDJ1, with 11 bases matching TRDD3. In germline, CDR1 is GEAIGNYY, CDR2 EKD. The CDR3 contains 16 residues. With V trimmed by 2 bases and J by 0 bases, 4 bases remained unmatched. CDR3 residues: CACDIMGDTYTDKLIF. DNA for the CDR3: TGTGCCTGTGACATAATGGGGGATACGTACACCGATAAACTCATCTTT.

This clone was seen only a few times. A single base separates this from a much larger clone, so it may be a read error. This sequence joins TRDV2 and TRDJ2; TRDD3 agrees at 10 bases. With V trimmed by 1 base and J by 4 bases, 2 bases remained unmatched. Germline V lookup: CDR1 GEAIGNYY, CDR2 EKD. The CDR3 covers 15 residues. The CDR3 sequence is CACDTMGDTTAQLFF. The CDR3 DNA follows: TGTGCCTGTGACACGATGGGGGATACGACAGCACAACTCTTCTTT.

There are a few counts of this clone. The junction and the germline gene differ at one end; a read error may be behind it. Other DNA sequences in the sample encode the same CDR3. The chain uses TRDV2 and TRDJ3, with 7 bases fitting TRDD3. Germline assignment: CDR1 GEAIGNYY and CDR2 EKD. This CDR3 contains 20 residues. The CDR3 DNA reads TGCGCCTGTGACACCGTCGTACTGGGGATTAGCTCCTGGGACACCCGACAGATGTTTTTC. This codes for CACDTVVLGISSWDTRQMFF.

This chain connects TRDV2 to TRDJ3, with 10 bases that match TRDD3. The CDR3 covers 19 residues. V lost 2 bases and J lost 0; bases outside the gene matches: 6. Germline V CDR1 and CDR2: GEAIGNYY, EKD. CDR3 coding DNA: TGTGCCTGTGACAGACTGGGGGATGTAAGCTCCTGGGACACCCGACAGATGTTTTTC. This gives the protein CACDRLGDVSSWDTRQMFF.

This clone was seen ten or more times. The chain combines TRDV2 with TRDJ1; the match to TRDD3 covers 11 bases. The trim removed 2 bases at V and 0 bases at J, leaving 7 bases unmatched. Germline lookup yields CDR1 GEAIGNYY and CDR2 EKD. The CDR3 sequence is 17 residues long. Here the CDR3 reads CACDILGDKANTDKLIF. CDR3 bases: TGTGCCTGTGACATACTGGGGGATAAGGCTAACACCGATAAACTCATCTTT.

This clone was detected a few times. In the same sample, other DNA sequences code for this CDR3. This sequence joins TRDV2 and TRDJ2; 7 positions agree with TRDD3. V lost 1 base to trimming and J lost 0 bases; unmatched junction nucleotides: 4. The CDR3 has 16 amino acids. Germline V gene sequence: CDR1 GEAIGNYY, CDR2 EKD. This chain's CDR3 is CACDTLGVTLTAQLFF. DNA of the CDR3: TGTGCCTGTGACACTCTGGGGGTAACTTTGACAGCACAACTCTTCTTT.

The rearrangement uses TRDV2 and TRDJ3, with 11 bases matching TRDD3. This CDR3 contains 21 residues. V was pared by 5 bases and J by 0 bases, with 14 bases of the junction left unmatched. The germline V gene has CDR1 GEAIGNYY and CDR2 EKD. CDR3 sequence (DNA): TGTGCCTGTGGACGGTGCTGGGGGATACCCGCTAGCTCCTGGGACACCCGACAGATGTTTTTC. Its translation is CACGRCWGIPASSWDTRQMFF.

This clone was seen ten or more times. The chain has TRDV2 and TRDJ2; D is possibly TRDD3 (5 bases). Germline V gives CDR1 GEAIGNYY, CDR2 EKD. Trimming took 5 bases from V and 0 from J, leaving 9 bases between them. This CDR3 has 14 residues. The CDR3 loop reads CACVWGPLTAQLFF. CDR3 nucleotides: TGTGCCTGTGTTTGGGGACCTTTGACAGCACAACTCTTCTTT.

This clone has just a few counts. The rearrangement uses TRDV2 and TRDJ3, with D hard to call. This CDR3 is built from 17 residues. Germline V gene lookup returns CDR1 GEAIGNYY and CDR2 EKD. The V gene lost 0 bases and the J gene lost 3 bases, with 11 bases spanning the gap. CDR3 in amino acids: CACDTWAIDWDTRQMFF. The CDR3 coding sequence is TGTGCCTGTGACACCTGGGCTATTGACTGGGACACCCGACAGATGTTTTTC.

The table lists this clone with a few counts. A read error likely explains this, since a far larger clone differs by one base. This sample includes further DNA sequences coding for the same CDR3. The chain carries TRDV2 and TRDJ3; 9 positions agree with TRDD3. The CDR3 contains 17 residues. Germline CDR1 reads GEAIGNYY; CDR2 reads EKD. The J segment lost 2 bases and the V segment lost 1 base, leaving 2 bases of the junction unmatched. The CDR3 loop reads CACDTVGDTWDTRQMFF. The CDR3 DNA is TGTGCCTGTGACACTGTGGGGGATACCTGGGACACCCGACAGATGTTTTTC.

Within the sample, this clone is medium-sized. The J gene is TRDJ3, the V gene TRDV2; tentative D call: TRDD3 (5 bases). CDR3 length: 19 residues. Germline assignment: CDR1 GEAIGNYY and CDR2 EKD. V dropped 0 bases and J dropped 0 bases, with 14 bases sitting between them. Here the CDR3 DNA reads TGTGCCTGTGACACCATGACTGGAACATTCTCCTGGGACACCCGACAGATGTTTTTC. Translation: CACDTMTGTFSWDTRQMFF.

This clone was detected a few times. The chain links TRDV2 to TRDJ2, with D perhaps given as TRDD2 or TRDD3 (5 bases each). This CDR3 contains 15 residues. Germline lookup yields CDR1 GEAIGNYY and CDR2 EKD. Between the trimmed V and J ends, which lost 0 bases and 8 bases, there was a span of 15 bases. CDR3 in DNA: TGTGCCTGTGACACCTTGGGGCCCTACGGGGCACAACTCTTCTTT. It yields the protein CACDTLGPYGAQLFF.

This clone was seen repeatedly, ten times or more. J is TRDJ3 and V is TRDV2, with no clear D. The CDR3 covers 17 residues. Germline values: CDR1 GEAIGNYY, CDR2 EKD. Trimming took 0 bases from V and 0 from J, leaving 8 bases between them. CDR3: CACDTVKRSWDTRQMFF. CDR3 sequence (DNA): TGTGCCTGTGACACCGTTAAACGCTCCTGGGACACCCGACAGATGTTTTTC.

There are a few counts of this clone. Other DNA sequences from this sample encode an identical CDR3 as well. The V call is TRDV2, the J call TRDJ3, with 9 nucleotides matching TRDD3. With 4 bases clipped from V and 0 bases from J, the junction kept 15 bases outside the gene matches. CDR1 is GEAIGNYY, CDR2 EKD, per germline. The CDR3 is made up of 21 amino acids. Here the CDR3 DNA reads TGTGCCTGTGATCCGTTGGTAGGGGATACGTCTTCCTCCTGGGACACCCGACAGATGTTTTTC. This codes for CACDPLVGDTSSSWDTRQMFF.

This clone was seen more than once but under ten times. TCRdb's listed protein matches a much larger clone and diverges from this DNA's translation at residue 2, likely through a read error; the protein shown comes from the DNA. The genes are TRDV2 and TRDJ3, with 12 positions matching TRDD3. The CDR3 has 17 amino acids. CDR1 is GEAIGNYY and CDR2 is EKD in the germline V gene. This chain's CDR3 is CSCDTVLGDTDTRQMFF. CDR3 coding DNA: TGTTCCTGTGACACCGTACTGGGGGATACGGACACCCGACAGATGTTTTTC.

This clone was seen more than once but under ten times. The junction and the germline gene differ at one end; a read error may be behind it. The same CDR3 is also encoded by other DNA sequences in this sample. The gene calls are TRDV2 and TRDJ3, with TRDD3 as a possible D gene (6 bases). The CDR3 contains 19 residues. The germline CDR1 and CDR2 sequences are GEAIGNYY and EKD. CDR3 coding DNA: TGTGCCTGTGACACCTGGGGGCTAACAAGCTCCTGGGACACCCGACAGATGTTCTTC. This codes for CACDTWGLTSSWDTRQMFF.

About this clone: The sample carries other DNA sequences with the same CDR3. The chain couples TRDV2 to TRDJ3; 13 nucleotides match TRDD3. The trim removed 2 bases at V and 18 bases at J, leaving 24 bases unmatched. Germline CDR1 and CDR2: GEAIGNYY and EKD. CDR3 length: 20 amino acids. Written as DNA, the CDR3 is TGTGCCTGTGACAAAGTACTGGGGGATACGAGCTCCTGGGACACCCGCCGGATGTTTTTC. Translating gives CACDKVLGDTSSWDTRRMFF.

The chain carries TRDV2 and TRDJ1, with 12 bases identical to TRDD3. Per the germline V gene, CDR1 is GEAIGNYY and CDR2 is EKD. The CDR3 runs 16 residues. Losses at the gene ends were 3 bases for V and 3 bases for J; bases not matched to a gene: 7. CDR3 nucleotide sequence: TGTGCCTGTGACTCACTACTGGGGGATACCTCCGATAAACTCATCTTT. Translating it yields CACDSLLGDTSDKLIF.

On this clone: Other DNA sequences in the sample encode the same CDR3. The chain employs TRDV2 and TRDJ3; 8 positions agree with TRDD3. Germline V gene lookup returns CDR1 GEAIGNYY and CDR2 EKD. Losses at the gene ends were 0 bases for V and 1 base for J; bases not matched to a gene: 4. This CDR3 is 18 amino acids long. DNA of the CDR3: TGTGCCTGTGACACCGGGGATACTTTTTCCTGGGACACCCGACAGATGTTTTTC. It encodes CACDTGDTFSWDTRQMFF.

By frequency in the sample, this clone is medium-sized (0.01 to 0.1%). Other DNA sequences within the sample encode an identical CDR3. The CDR3, as DNA: TGTGCCTGTGACATACTGGGGGATCAGAATAAACTCATCTTT. It codes for CACDILGDQNKLIF. The rearrangement links TRDV2 to TRDJ1, with TRDD3 matching 10 bases. J gave up 6 bases and V 2 bases, and 5 bases lay outside the gene matches. CDR3 length equals 14 residues. Germline values: CDR1 GEAIGNYY, CDR2 EKD.

On this clone itself: A mismatch at residue 13 separates the TCRdb protein from the translated DNA, so the protein presented here was translated from the DNA. This chain uses TRDV3 with TRDJ3; 11 bases are a match to TRDD3. Looked up from germline, CDR1 is TVYSNPD and CDR2 is GDNSRS (reference sequence). The CDR3 totals 15 residues. The CDR3 reads CAFTGGYWDTRQTFF. In DNA form, the CDR3 reads TGTGCCTTTACTGGGGGATACTGGGACACCCGACAGACGTTTTTC. The entire variable domain, with the rest obtained from reference TRDV3 and TRDJ3, is as follows: CDKVTQSSPDQTVASGSEVVLLCTYDTVYSNPDLFWYRIRPDYSFQFVFYGDNSRSEGADFTQGRFSVKHILTQKAFHLVISPVRTEDSATYYCAFTGGYWDTRQTFFGTGIKLFVEP.

This clone is labeled as medium-sized. A single base is all that separates this from a far larger clone, so a read error is likely. The V and J genes are TRDV2 and TRDJ3; 8 nucleotides line up with TRDD3. Per germline, CDR1 GEAIGNYY and CDR2 EKD. The CDR3 covers 17 residues. Trimming took 3 bases from V and 0 from J; bases not matched to a gene: 3. CDR3 sequence: CACDYWGGSWDTRQMFF. The CDR3 DNA reads as TGTGCCTGTGACTACTGGGGGGGCTCCTGGGACACCCGACAGATGTTTTTC.

A few counts support this clone. V and J are TRAV29/DV5 and TRDJ1; weak D call: TRDD3 (6 bases). This CDR3 has 16 residues. Germline assignment: CDR1 NSMFDY and CDR2 ISSIKDK. Between the trimmed V and J ends, which lost 1 base and 5 bases, there was a span of 21 bases. CDR3 protein: CAASFTNGGGIDKLIF. CDR3 nucleotides: TGTGCAGCAAGCTTTACGAATGGGGGTGGGATTGATAAACTCATCTTT.

The chain links TRDV2 to TRDJ3; 10 bases line up with TRDD3. V shed 0 bases and J 1 base; nucleotides not matched to a gene: 8. The CDR3 length is 20 residues. Germline assignment: CDR1 GEAIGNYY and CDR2 EKD. The CDR3 DNA reads TGTGCCTGTGACACCCTATACTGGGGGATTAGGTCCTGGGACACCCGACAGATGTTTTTC. It codes for CACDTLYWGIRSWDTRQMFF.

To note about this clone: The protein that TCRdb holds for this DNA derives from a much larger clone and differs from the translated DNA at residue 11, which likely indicates a read error; the protein shown here is translated from the DNA. The chain recombines TRDV2 with TRDJ3; TRDD3 matches at 12 bases. The CDR3 length is 18 residues. The germline CDR1 and CDR2 sequences are GEAIGNYY and EKD. Here the CDR3 reads CACDSTGGYSGDTRQMFF. The CDR3 region has the DNA TGTGCCTGTGACAGTACTGGGGGATACTCCGGGGACACCCGACAGATGTTTTTC.

This clone was counted a few times. TCRdb's protein for this DNA is that of a much larger clone and differs from the translation at residue 12, likely a read error; the protein shown is the DNA translation. The V call is TRDV2, the J call TRDJ3; D might be TRDD3 (6 bases). CDR1 and CDR2 from the germline V gene are GEAIGNYY and EKD. This CDR3 is built from 17 residues. The CDR3 loop is CACDSTGSSWDARQMFF. For the CDR3, the DNA is TGTGCCTGTGACAGTACTGGGAGCTCCTGGGACGCCCGACAGATGTTTTTC.

A few counts support this clone. V and J are TRDV2 and TRDJ3; 10 positions agree with TRDD3. CDR1 and CDR2 (germline): GEAIGNYY, EKD. This CDR3 has 19 residues. V shed 3 bases and J 2 bases; nucleotides not matched to a gene: 9. The CDR3 DNA reads as TGTGCCTGTGACGATGCTGGGGGATATGGTACCTGGGACACCCGACAGATGTTTTTC. Its protein is CACDDAGGYGTWDTRQMFF.

By sample share, this clone is medium-sized. Additional DNA sequences in this sample encode the identical CDR3. The V call is TRDV2, the J call TRDJ3; D is perhaps TRDD3 (5 bases). This CDR3 contains 14 residues. Trimming pared 2 bases from V and 5 bases from J, leaving 6 bases between. The germline gives CDR1 GEAIGNYY, CDR2 EKD. DNA for the CDR3: TGTGCCTGTGACATACTGGGGGACACCCGACAGATGTTTTTC. Encoded protein: CACDILGDTRQMFF.

To note about this clone: This sample includes further DNA sequences coding for the same CDR3. The rearrangement uses TRDV2 and TRDJ2; D perhaps matches TRDD3 (6 bases). Germline CDR1 GEAIGNYY, CDR2 EKD. Trimming removed 4 bases from V and 1 base from J, with 9 bases in between. This CDR3 has 14 residues. CDR3 sequence: CACDILGLTAQLFF. CDR3 DNA sequence: TGTGCCTGTGATATACTGGGTTTGACAGCACAACTCTTCTTT.

A remark on this clone: The mismatch at residue 5 between this DNA's translation and the TCRdb protein of a much larger clone likely reflects a read error; the protein shown is translated from the DNA. The chain has TRDV2 and TRDJ3; 9 nucleotides agree with TRDD3. This CDR3 has 16 residues. Germline V gene data show CDR1 as GEAIGNYY and CDR2 as EKD. The junction had 2 bases not matched to a gene; V was cut back by 2 bases and J by 4 bases. This chain's CDR3 is CACDIWGIWDTRQMFF. The DNA of the CDR3 is TGTGCCTGTGACATCTGGGGGATTTGGGACACCCGACAGATGTTTTTC.

There are a few counts of this clone. A much larger clone differs from this one at a single base, so this may be a read error. The sample has other DNA sequences that encode this CDR3 too. This chain connects TRDV2 to TRDJ3, with 11 bases fitting TRDD3. After removal of 1 base from V and 1 base from J, the junction contained 2 bases not matched to a gene. The germline V gene encodes CDR1 GEAIGNYY and CDR2 EKD. The CDR3 runs to 18 residues. As DNA, the CDR3 is TGTGCCTGTGACACTACTGGGGGATATTCCTGGGACACCCGACAGATGTTTTTC. It specifies CACDTTGGYSWDTRQMFF.